Described below is a single T cell receptor (beta chain) sequence and its context. Its target is unknown. As to treatment: over 15 received Ad26.COV2.S at low or high dose, single or two shots; about 5 received placebo; per-sample allocation not given. Collection of the samples took place on day 63 after the first injection of vaccine or placebo. This specimen comes from a study of Ad26.COV2.S vaccination and SARS-CoV-2 variants. The wider study: Donor allocation was to the COV1001 Ad26.COV2.S trial arm.

Findings and limits, study-wide: Researchers cautioned that TCR breadth and depth analyses may have underestimated total T cell responses. Placebo recipients trailed vaccine recipients in spike-specific TCR breadth. Recipients of either vaccine or placebo displayed similar breadth of non-spike TCRs.

Sequencing was performed with immunoSEQ multiplex PCR; in TCRdb, only in-frame clones are kept and a portion is missing. This sample has about 350,000 clones, with approximately 84% found just once. This CDR3 has 14 amino acids. Trimming pared 5 bases from V and 0 bases from J, leaving 8 bases between. Germline V gene data show CDR1 as SGHAT and CDR2 as FQNNGV. Sequencing used peripheral blood, obtained in a trial of Ad26.COV2.S vaccine versus placebo. The rearrangement links TRBV11-2 to TRBJ1-3; a possible D gene is TRBD1 (5 bases). This receptor was taken from a person aged 18-65 years who received the Ad26.COV2.S COVID-19 vaccine or a placebo. Here the CDR3 reads CASSQGSSGNTIYF. The DNA of the CDR3 is TGTGCCAGCAGCCAGGGAAGCTCTGGAAACACCATATATTTT. The full variable domain, completed using reference TRBV11-2 and TRBJ1-3, is EAGVAQSPRYKIIEKRQSVAFWCNPISGHATLYWYQQILGQGPKLLIQFQNNGVVDDSQLPKDRFSAERLKGVDSTLKIQPAKLEDSAVYLCASSQGSSGNTIYFGEGSWLTVV.